This T cell receptor (beta chain) was sequenced for a study of shared clonotypes between healthy human individuals. The study, taken as a whole, reports: Naive CD4 clonotype sharing across several donors was 4% to 5.5%. On the whole, naive subsets had larger estimated richness than memory subsets had.

CD8 cells regarded as naive lacked CD45RO, were positively chosen for CCR7, and omitted terminally differentiated effector memory CD45RA+ cells. The donors were all Caucasian adults (living in Nashville, Tennessee). In regard to this clone: Its antigen is undetermined.

CDR1 is SGDLS and CDR2 is YYNGEE in the germline V gene. CDR3 size: 12 residues. The V end lost 1 base, the J end lost 4 bases, and 0 bases lay between the germline ends. Sequencing used immunoSEQ multiplex PCR; TCRdb keeps in-frame clones, though not all of them. The table records roughly 2 million clones, roughly 95% of them present only once. The chain has TRBV9 and TRBJ1-6; no clear D. Sequenced: naive CD8+ T cells sorted from blood. The source of this sequence is a man aged 18 to 30 in good health. Written as DNA, the CDR3 is TGTGCCAGCAGCGTATATAATTCACCCCTCCACTTT. It is translated as CASSVYNSPLHF.